Below, 27 T cell receptor beta chains from the same sample are listed, as sequenced in a study of blood T cells in healthy people across ages. Next came a second PCR, run for about 7 to 12 cycles, which used a sample-barcoded 5' primer along with a J-beta primer mix. Using its own MiXCR run on the 5' RACE reads, TCRdb lists one record per CDR3 protein. Here the sample spans about 1 million distinct CDR3 sequences, under 30% being singletons. In addition, the sample was reused for a study of T cells of mothers and their children.

The sample was blood. The receptors here all came from a girl aged 2-10 years in good health.

This clonotype was counted between two and nine times. The rearrangement links TRBV6-5 to TRBJ2-6; D gene uncertain. This CDR3 contains 15 residues. Trimming removed 2 bases from V and 0 bases from J, with 5 bases in between. Germline CDR1 is MNHEY and CDR2 is SVGAGI. The CDR3 DNA is TGTGCCAGCAGTTACGGGCACTCTGGGGCCAACGTCCTGACTTTC. As protein: CASSYGHSGANVLTF.

The rearrangement links TRBV15 to TRBJ1-4; D is unresolved. The CDR3 has 12 amino acids. CDR1 is LNHNV, CDR2 YYDKDF, per germline (reference sequence). The germline V and J ends were trimmed by 8 bases and 7 bases, with 11 bases remaining between them. CDR3 in amino acids: CATQDGSEKLFF. The CDR3, as DNA: TGTGCCACCCAGGACGGATCTGAAAAACTGTTTTTT.

This clonotype appeared a few times. The chain employs TRBV15 and TRBJ2-1; D uncertain. Looked up from germline, CDR1 is LNHNV and CDR2 is YYDKDF (reference sequence). Trimming took 3 bases from V and 6 from J, leaving 9 bases between them. The CDR3 is 13 amino acids. The CDR3 bases are TGTGCCACCAGCAGCGGACCAGGCAATGAGCAGTTCTTC. Protein product: CATSSGPGNEQFF. Filled out from reference TRBV15 and TRBJ2-1, the complete variable domain reads DAMVIQNPRYQVTQFGKPVTLSCSQTLNHNVMYWYQQKSSQAPKLLFHYYDKDFNNEADTPDNFQSRRPNTSFCFLDIRSPGLGDTAMYLCATSSGPGNEQFFGPGTRLTVL.

J is TRBJ1-5 and V is TRBV6-2 or TRBV6-3, with D unresolved. V was trimmed by 5 bases and J by 7 bases, leaving 12 bases between them. The germline CDR1 and CDR2 sequences are MNHEY and SVGEGT. The CDR3 totals 13 residues. The CDR3 DNA follows: TGTGCCAGCAGTACGATGTGGGCCCAGCCCCAGCATTTT. Encoded protein: CASSTMWAQPQHF.

The V and J genes are TRBV5-1 and TRBJ1-1; D perhaps matches TRBD1 (5 bases). Looked up from germline, CDR1 is SGHRS and CDR2 is YFSETQ. The ends were cut back, 5 bases at V and 1 base at J, with 15 bases in the middle. This CDR3 contains 15 residues. CDR3 protein: CASSPGGARNTEAFF. The DNA of the CDR3 is TGCGCCAGCAGTCCTGGCGGGGCTCGGAACACTGAAGCTTTCTTT.

This rearrangement joins TRBV5-5 to TRBJ2-1; the D is unclear. Germline V CDR1 and CDR2: SGHKS, YYEKEE (reference sequence). The CDR3 has 16 residues. V dropped 4 bases and J dropped 7 bases, with 21 bases sitting between them. The CDR3 loop reads CASSLPLGLVGNEQFF. In nucleotides, the CDR3 is TGTGCCAGCAGCCTCCCTCTAGGGCTGGTTGGAAATGAGCAGTTCTTC.

Only a few counts were recorded for this clonotype. The V call is TRBV7-2, the J call TRBJ1-4; no reliable D call. The V end lost 1 base, the J end lost 4 bases, and 13 bases lay between the germline ends. The length of the CDR3 is 16 residues. The germline V gene has CDR1 SGHTA and CDR2 FQGNSA. Here the CDR3 reads CASSLVSPADNEKLFF. The DNA for the CDR3 is TGTGCCAGCAGCTTAGTCAGTCCGGCTGATAATGAAAAACTGTTTTTT.

The V and J genes are TRBV28 and TRBJ2-1, with a weak D call TRBD2 (6 bases). The V gene's germline CDR1 is MDHEN and CDR2 SYDVKM. CDR3 length equals 14 residues. Trimming pared 8 bases from V and 5 bases from J, leaving 16 bases between. The CDR3 spells CASLADSVDNEQFF. Written as DNA, the CDR3 is TGTGCCAGCTTAGCGGACTCCGTTGACAATGAGCAGTTCTTC.

In this sample, this clonotype turned up a few times. J is TRBJ2-2 and V is TRBV29-1; 8 bases map to TRBD2. Germline values: CDR1 SQVTM, CDR2 ANQGSEA. The junction had 2 bases not matched to a gene; V was cut back by 4 bases and J by 10 bases. The CDR3 length is 11 residues. The CDR3 region is CSVGTSLELFF. CDR3 bases: TGCAGCGTTGGGACTAGCCTGGAGCTGTTTTTT.

The rearrangement uses TRBV5-1 and TRBJ1-3, with D possibly matching TRBD1 (6 bases). The CDR3 sequence is 13 residues long. The germline V and J ends were trimmed by 0 bases and 8 bases, with 9 bases remaining between them. CDR1 and CDR2 (germline): SGHRS, YFSETQ. The CDR3 DNA reads as TGCGCCAGCAGCTTGGAACAGGGTCACACCATATATTTT. Its protein product is CASSLEQGHTIYF.

The J gene is TRBJ1-1, the V gene TRBV12-3 or TRBV12-4; 9 positions match TRBD1. The CDR3 covers 14 residues. After removal of 5 bases from V and 5 bases from J, the junction contained 6 bases not matched to a gene. Written as DNA, the CDR3 is TGTGCCAGCAGTGGCACAGGGGGCATTACTGAAGCTTTCTTT. Amino acids: CASSGTGGITEAFF.

The chain links TRBV20-1 to TRBJ2-7; 7 nucleotides match TRBD2. The J call may be wrong; the DNA end is better matched by TRBJ2-1. The CDR3 is made up of 16 amino acids. Germline V CDR1 and CDR2: DFQATT, SNEGSKA (reference sequence). The CDR3 nucleotides read TGCAGTGCTAGAGATCTCAGGGCGGGAGAATCCAATGAGCAGTTCTTC. It codes for CSARDLRAGESNEQFF.

This clonotype has just a few counts. This rearrangement joins TRBV29-1 to TRBJ1-1; the D is unclear. The CDR3 contains 13 residues. The germline gives CDR1 SQVTM, CDR2 ANQGSEA. The germline V and J ends were trimmed by 8 bases and 3 bases, with 16 bases remaining between them. CDR3 sequence: CSFIPNGYTEAFF. The CDR3 DNA reads TGCAGCTTTATTCCAAACGGGTACACTGAAGCTTTCTTT.

The rearrangement uses TRBV20-1 and TRBJ2-5, with D perhaps TRBD2 (5 bases). The V end lost 0 bases, the J end lost 2 bases, and 13 bases lay between the germline ends. CDR3 length: 15 amino acids. CDR1 and CDR2 from the germline V gene are DFQATT and SNEGSKA (reference sequence). The CDR3, as DNA: TGCAGTGCTAGAGATCGAGCGGAAGAACAAGAGACCCAGTACTTC. Its translation is CSARDRAEEQETQYF.

The chain has TRBV15 and TRBJ2-5; 8 bases agree with TRBD2. The junction had 11 bases not matched to a gene; V was cut back by 3 bases and J by 5 bases. Germline V CDR1 and CDR2: LNHNV, YYDKDF (reference sequence). The CDR3 runs to 16 residues. The CDR3 loop reads CATSRKPSGGPETQYF. The CDR3 DNA reads as TGTGCCACCAGCAGGAAACCCTCGGGAGGGCCGGAGACCCAGTACTTC.

V gene TRBV29-1 combines with J gene TRBJ2-2; D gene unclear. The germline gives CDR1 SQVTM, CDR2 ANQGSEA. The CDR3 totals 14 residues. Trimming cost V 6 bases and J 0 bases, with 11 bases left between them. In nucleotides, the CDR3 is TGCAGCGTCGTGGCAGACGCGAACACCGGGGAGCTGTTTTTT. Encoded protein: CSVVADANTGELFF.

V and J are TRBV6-1 and TRBJ2-7, with TRBD1 matching 10 bases. V trimming: 4 bases; J trimming: 5 bases; junction bases outside the gene matches: 5. The CDR3 extends over 14 amino acids. Germline values: CDR1 MNHNS, CDR2 SASEGT. The CDR3 loop is CASSVRQGAHEQYF. The CDR3 nucleotides read TGTGCCAGCAGTGTTAGACAGGGGGCCCACGAGCAGTACTTC.

This clonotype appeared a few times. The V and J genes are TRBV12-3 or TRBV12-4 and TRBJ2-7, with 9 bases fitting TRBD2. This CDR3 comprises 17 residues. V shed 1 base, J shed 2 bases, and the junction held 9 bases outside the gene matches. The CDR3 sequence is CASSLDATSGAPYEQYF. CDR3 coding DNA: TGTGCCAGCAGTTTAGATGCGACTAGCGGAGCACCCTACGAGCAGTACTTC.

The chain employs TRBV27 and TRBJ2-3; D unclear. Germline values: CDR1 MNHEY, CDR2 SMNVEV (reference sequence). V was shortened by 6 bases and J by 5 bases, with 15 bases between the two germline ends. There are 14 residues in the CDR3. CDR3 residues: CASSPMLYEDTQYF. CDR3 DNA: TGTGCCAGCAGCCCGATGCTGTATGAAGATACGCAGTATTTT.

This clonotype was recorded a few times. The V and J genes are TRBV7-2 and TRBJ1-2, with a tentative D call TRBD1 (5 bases). Germline loops: CDR1 SGHTA, CDR2 FQGNSA. The CDR3 spans 16 residues. The ends were cut back, 6 bases at V and 7 bases at J, with 24 bases in the middle. Written as DNA, the CDR3 is TGTGCCAGCAGGAGGGGAGTTGGACTTTTGGCGGGTGGCTACACCTTC. Protein: CASRRGVGLLAGGYTF. Variable domain in full (rest from reference TRBV7-2 and TRBJ1-2): GAGVSQSPSNKVTEKGKDVELRCDPISGHTALYWYRQSLGQGLEFLIYFQGNSAPDKSGLPSDRFSAERTGGSVSTLTIQRTQQEDSAVYLCASRRGVGLLAGGYTFGSGTRLTVV.

The sample holds one count of this clonotype. V usage is TRBV29-1 and J usage is TRBJ2-5; D is possibly TRBD1 or TRBD2 (6 bases each). The V gene's germline CDR1 is SQVTM and CDR2 ANQGSEA. The CDR3 is made up of 17 amino acids. Trimming took off 4 bases at V and 1 base at J, with 22 bases between the two ends. CDR3 protein: CSVVQFGGPGRQETQYF. For the CDR3, the DNA is TGCAGCGTTGTCCAATTTGGGGGGCCGGGGCGCCAAGAGACCCAGTACTTC.

This chain connects TRBV20-1 to TRBJ2-2; D is unclear. Germline V gene data show CDR1 as DFQATT and CDR2 as SNEGSKA (reference sequence). The CDR3 spans 14 residues. V was shortened by 2 bases and J by 1 base, with 8 bases between the two germline ends. The chain's CDR3 is CSARPGQNTGELFF. The CDR3 region has the DNA TGCAGTGCTAGACCCGGCCAGAACACCGGGGAGCTGTTTTTT.

Comment on this clonotype: The junction departs from the called germline gene at one end, perhaps through a read error. The rearrangement uses TRBV5-1 and TRBJ1-4; 7 bases match TRBD1. This CDR3 has 15 residues. Germline CDR1 is SGHRS and CDR2 is YFSETQ. The CDR3 here is CASTNPGQLNEKVFF. In DNA form, the CDR3 reads TGCGCCAGCACTAATCCGGGACAGCTGAATGAAAAAGTGTTTTTT. The full variable domain, its missing parts supplied by reference TRBV5-1 and TRBJ1-4, is KAGVTQTPRYLIKTRGQQVTLSCSPISGHRSVSWYQQTPGQGLQFLFEYFSETQRNKGNFPGRFSGRQFSNSRSEMNVSTLELGDSALYLCASTNPGQLNEKVFFGSGTQLSVL.

The chain carries TRBV20-1 and TRBJ2-7, with D possibly TRBD1 on 5 matching bases. The V and J ends lost 7 bases and 6 bases respectively, with 13 bases between them. The germline V gene encodes CDR1 DFQATT and CDR2 SNEGSKA (reference sequence). CDR3 length equals 11 residues. The CDR3 reads CSVQGSVEQYF. CDR3 sequence (DNA): TGCAGTGTTCAGGGTTCGGTCGAGCAGTACTTC.

The chain uses TRBV2 and TRBJ1-1; 7 bases line up with TRBD1. From germline, CDR1 is SNHLY and CDR2 FYNNEI. The V gene end was trimmed by 8 bases and the J gene end by 5 bases; junction bases not matched to a gene: 11. The CDR3 has 14 residues. CDR3 amino acids: CASEGARVGTEAFF. The DNA of the CDR3 is TGTGCCAGCGAGGGGGCGAGGGTTGGGACTGAAGCTTTCTTT.

The chain is built from TRBV12-3 or TRBV12-4 and TRBJ2-2, with a weak D call TRBD1 (6 bases). Trimming stripped 3 bases from V and 9 bases from J, with 23 bases between. The CDR3 spans 17 residues. CDR3 in DNA: TGTGCCAGCAGTTTCAGGGTCCAGGGAACCCAGGGGAGGGAGCTGTTTTTT. Translated, it gives CASSFRVQGTQGRELFF.

About this clonotype: A junction end diverges from the germline sequence, so it may reflect a read error. CDR3 in amino acids: CSAAGQGAPSTYELYF. In DNA form, the CDR3 reads TGCAGTGCTGCGGGACAGGGAGCCCCATCTACCTACGAGCTGTACTTC. The chain combines TRBV20-1 with TRBJ2-7; TRBD1 matches at 9 bases. The V gene's germline CDR1 is DFQATT and CDR2 SNEGSKA (reference sequence). The CDR3 is 16 residues long.